The 32 T cell receptor beta chains listed next were all sequenced from one sample in a study of graft-versus-host responses after intestinal transplantation. TCRdb's copy holds only in-frame clones and misses some; the assay was immunoSEQ multiplex PCR. The sample records approximately 54,000 clones, roughly 83% being singletons. Their antigens are not known. The sample in question was unstimulated CD4+ T cells sorted from spleen or lymph node cells, obtained before transplant. These receptors originate from a human donor who was the organ donor for an intestinal transplant.

The V and J genes are TRBV11-3 and TRBJ2-1; D unclear. Germline V gene sequence: CDR1 SGHNT, CDR2 YENEEA. CDR3 length: 14 residues. V gave up 4 bases and J gave up 0 bases, with 7 bases separating them. The CDR3 reads CASSSVPSYNEQFF. The CDR3 DNA is TGTGCCAGCAGCTCCGTTCCCTCCTACAATGAGCAGTTCTTC.

V usage is TRBV7-2 and J usage is TRBJ2-7; 11 bases fit TRBD2. In germline, CDR1 is SGHTA, CDR2 FQGNSA. V dropped 1 base and J dropped 3; count of bases not matched to a gene: 2. The CDR3 has 15 residues. CDR3 residues: CASSLVGTSGYEQYF. The CDR3 DNA reads as TGTGCCAGCAGCTTAGTCGGGACTAGCGGCTACGAGCAGTACTTC.

The rearrangement joins TRBV15 to TRBJ1-1, with a tentative D call TRBD1 (5 bases). Between the trimmed V and J ends, which lost 7 bases and 5 bases, there was a span of 14 bases. Per germline, CDR1 LNHNV and CDR2 YYDKDF (reference sequence). The CDR3 spans 13 residues. The CDR3 is CATTFSAGTEAFF. In DNA, the CDR3 is TGTGCCACCACGTTTTCCGCAGGGACTGAAGCTTTCTTT.

This clone was picked up a small number of times. The chain couples TRBV27 to TRBJ2-3; D possibly uses TRBD1 or TRBD2 (5 bases each). The CDR3 is 16 amino acids. Trimming shortened V by 6 bases and J by 6 bases, and 22 bases separated the two germline ends. Germline loops: CDR1 MNHEY, CDR2 SMNVEV (reference sequence). The CDR3 reads CASRPTGTPNWDTQYF. CDR3 DNA: TGTGCCAGCAGACCTACGGGGACCCCGAATTGGGATACGCAGTATTTT.

This chain uses TRBV7-2 with TRBJ1-1, with D perhaps matching TRBD1 (6 bases). Trimming left V 3 bases short and J 0 bases short, with 14 bases between. CDR3 length equals 16 residues. The germline V gene encodes CDR1 SGHTA and CDR2 FQGNSA. CDR3 bases: TGTGCCAGCAGCTTCCGACAGGAGGTATTGAACACTGAAGCTTTCTTT. Amino acids: CASSFRQEVLNTEAFF.

This chain connects TRBV5-1 to TRBJ2-1; D might be TRBD1 (6 bases). The CDR3 consists of 13 residues. The V and J ends lost 2 bases and 8 bases respectively, with 11 bases between them. Germline assignment: CDR1 SGHRS and CDR2 YFSETQ. The CDR3 region is CASSFSQGHEQFF. The DNA for the CDR3 is TGCGCCAGCAGCTTCTCACAGGGCCATGAGCAGTTCTTC.

The rearrangement joins TRBV10-1 to TRBJ2-7, with D unclear. V lost 2 bases and J lost 2, with 7 bases in between. The CDR3 loop spans 13 amino acids. Germline CDR1 is WNHNN and CDR2 is SYGVQD (reference sequence). CDR3 amino acids: CASSETLTYEQYF. DNA for the CDR3: TGCGCCAGCAGTGAGACACTTACCTACGAGCAGTACTTC.

The chain uses TRBV4-1 and TRBJ2-7; 7 bases line up with TRBD2. Germline V gene sequence: CDR1 MGHRA, CDR2 YSYEKL. The CDR3 is 14 residues long. Trimming took 1 base from V and 4 from J; bases not matched to a gene: 4. CDR3 region: CASSQGEGGYEQYF. CDR3 DNA: TGCGCCAGCAGCCAAGGGGAGGGAGGGTACGAGCAGTACTTC.

This chain joins TRBV10-3 and TRBJ2-1, with 8 bases identical to TRBD1. The junction had 7 bases not matched to a gene; V was cut back by 6 bases and J by 0 bases. This CDR3 comprises 16 residues. The germline CDR1 and CDR2 sequences are ENHRY and SYGVKD. CDR3 amino acids: CAIRQGAGGSYNEQFF. The CDR3 region has the DNA TGTGCCATCAGGCAGGGGGCAGGGGGCTCCTACAATGAGCAGTTCTTC.

The J gene is TRBJ2-7, the V gene TRBV4-1, with D uncertain. Germline CDR1 is MGHRA and CDR2 is YSYEKL. V lost 0 bases to trimming and J lost 0 bases, with 12 bases between them. This CDR3 is 16 amino acids long. The CDR3 DNA reads TGCGCCAGCAGCCAAGAAACACGACAAAGCTCCTACGAGCAGTACTTC. Its translation: CASSQETRQSSYEQYF.

The CDR3 reads CASSPLGATEAFF. The CDR3 DNA sequence: TGTGCCAGCAGCCCTTTGGGGGCCACTGAAGCTTTCTTT. The genes are TRBV7-9 and TRBJ1-1; the D gene is possibly TRBD1 (6 bases). The CDR3 runs 13 residues. The V gene lost 5 bases and the J gene lost 4 bases, with 11 bases spanning the gap. From germline, CDR1 is SEHNR and CDR2 FQNEAQ (reference sequence).

The V call is TRBV11-2, the J call TRBJ1-1; D is unclear. CDR3 length: 15 amino acids. CDR1 is SGHAT and CDR2 is FQNNGV in the germline V gene. V was trimmed by 4 bases and J by 6 bases, leaving 18 bases between them. CDR3 sequence: CASSSIFPGMAEAFF. The CDR3 DNA is TGTGCCAGCAGCTCTATATTCCCGGGTATGGCTGAAGCTTTCTTT.

DNA for the CDR3: TGTGCCAGCAGTCCGGGACTAGCCCACGAGCAGTACTTC. As protein: CASSPGLAHEQYF. The chain links TRBV2 to TRBJ2-7; 9 nucleotides agree with TRBD2. The CDR3 consists of 13 residues. Germline V gene lookup returns CDR1 SNHLY and CDR2 FYNNEI. The trim removed 5 bases at V and 5 bases at J, leaving 4 bases unmatched.

This chain joins TRBV5-1 and TRBJ1-2, with TRBD1 as a possible D gene (5 bases). The germline gives CDR1 SGHRS, CDR2 YFSETQ. The CDR3 has 14 amino acids. Between the trimmed V and J ends, which lost 2 bases and 0 bases, there was a span of 8 bases. In nucleotides, the CDR3 is TGCGCCAGCAGCTTAAAGGGGCCTAACTATGGCTACACCTTC. Residues: CASSLKGPNYGYTF.

The chain uses TRBV7-2 and TRBJ2-7; D may be TRBD1 or TRBD2 (5 bases each). The CDR3 is 15 residues long. Germline V CDR1 and CDR2: SGHTA, FQGNSA. The germline V and J ends were trimmed by 3 bases and 2 bases, with 14 bases remaining between them. For the CDR3, the DNA is TGTGCCAGCAGCTTTGGGGGTCCGGGAACCTACGAGCAGTACTTC. Translation gives CASSFGGPGTYEQYF.

This chain joins TRBV9 and TRBJ2-3, with 10 bases aligning to TRBD2. The V and J ends lost 0 bases and 0 bases, in that order; junction bases with no gene match: 7. The germline CDR1 and CDR2 sequences are SGDLS and YYNGEE. The CDR3 has 18 residues. CDR3 in amino acids: CASSVASIAGGSTDTQYF. DNA for the CDR3: TGTGCCAGCAGCGTAGCTTCCATAGCGGGGGGCAGCACAGATACGCAGTATTTT.

This chain connects TRBV5-1 to TRBJ1-2; D not resolved. The CDR3 is 23 amino acids. CDR1 is SGHRS, CDR2 YFSETQ, per germline. The germline V and J ends were trimmed by 1 base and 8 bases, with 42 bases remaining between them. The CDR3 sequence is CASSLKTKLRRVTGPSSPLGYTF. In nucleotides, the CDR3 is TGCGCCAGCAGCTTGAAAACAAAACTCAGGCGGGTAACGGGCCCCTCCTCGCCTCTAGGCTACACCTTC.

V usage is TRBV11-2 and J usage is TRBJ1-4; D is unclear. Germline CDR1 SGHAT, CDR2 FQNNGV. The CDR3 is made up of 17 amino acids. V gave up 1 base and J gave up 4 bases, with 16 bases separating them. In DNA form, the CDR3 reads TGTGCCAGCAGCTTAGGAGGGCGCAGGACCCTTAATGAAAAACTGTTTTTT. This gives the protein CASSLGGRRTLNEKLFF. The whole variable domain, remainder taken from reference TRBV11-2 and TRBJ1-4, is EAGVAQSPRYKIIEKRQSVAFWCNPISGHATLYWYQQILGQGPKLLIQFQNNGVVDDSQLPKDRFSAERLKGVDSTLKIQPAKLEDSAVYLCASSLGGRRTLNEKLFFGSGTQLSVL.

The chain recombines TRBV6-5 with TRBJ2-3; no reliable D call. Looked up from germline, CDR1 is MNHEY and CDR2 is SVGAGI. V lost 5 bases to trimming and J lost 2 bases, with 5 bases between them. The CDR3 consists of 12 residues. Here the CDR3 reads CASSPNTDTQYF. In nucleotides, the CDR3 is TGTGCCAGCAGTCCAAACACAGATACGCAGTATTTT.

This clone was picked up a small number of times. The chain recombines TRBV6-5 with TRBJ2-3, with 10 bases matching TRBD1. Germline V gives CDR1 MNHEY, CDR2 SVGAGI. This CDR3 is 12 amino acids long. The ends lost 8 bases at V and 4 bases at J; junction bases unmatched: 0. The CDR3 loop is CASGQGADTQYF. DNA for the CDR3: TGTGCCAGCGGACAGGGGGCAGATACGCAGTATTTT.

This clone came up once. The chain uses TRBV6-5 and TRBJ2-7; 9 nucleotides line up with TRBD2. The V gene's germline CDR1 is MNHEY and CDR2 SVGAGI. The junction had 7 bases not matched to a gene; V was cut back by 3 bases and J by 4 bases. The CDR3 is made up of 15 amino acids. CDR3 in DNA: TGTGCCAGCAGTTATGGCCCAGCGGGGGGTTACGAGCAGTACTTC. Translating gives CASSYGPAGGYEQYF.

The rearrangement links TRBV11-3 to TRBJ2-5; 7 bases are a match to TRBD2. CDR3 length equals 12 residues. Germline CDR1 SGHNT, CDR2 YENEEA. Losses at the gene ends were 5 bases for V and 5 bases for J; bases not matched to a gene: 2. CDR3 nucleotides: TGTGCCAGCAGCCGAGCGGGGGAGACCCAGTACTTC. Translating it yields CASSRAGETQYF. Together with reference TRBV11-3 and TRBJ2-5, the CDR3 gives the full variable domain: EAGVVQSPRYKIIEKKQPVAFWCNPISGHNTLYWYLQNLGQGPELLIRYENEEAVDDSQLPKDRFSAERLKGVDSTLKIQPAELGDSAVYLCASSRAGETQYFGPGTRLLVL.

The rearrangement joins TRBV2 to TRBJ2-6; 7 bases are shared with TRBD2. The junction had 9 bases not matched to a gene; V was cut back by 7 bases and J by 0 bases. Germline-derived CDR1 and CDR2 are SNHLY and FYNNEI. This CDR3 contains 17 residues. The CDR3 nucleotides are TGTGCCAGCACCGTAGGGCGGGGGAGCTCTGGGGCCAACGTCCTGACTTTC. Its translation is CASTVGRGSSGANVLTF. Combining the CDR3 with reference TRBV2 and TRBJ2-6 gives the whole variable domain EPEVTQTPSHQVTQMGQEVILRCVPISNHLYFYWYRQILGQKVEFLVSFYNNEISEKSEIFDDQFSVERPDGSNFTLKIRSTKLEDSAMYFCASTVGRGSSGANVLTFGAGSRLTVL.

The rearrangement uses TRBV29-1 and TRBJ2-6; TRBD1 matches 7 bases. V dropped 4 bases and J dropped 1; count of bases not matched to a gene: 4. Germline CDR1 and CDR2: SQVTM and ANQGSEA. The CDR3 is made up of 15 amino acids. CDR3 protein: CSVGQGRSGANVLTF. The DNA for the CDR3 is TGCAGCGTTGGACAGGGTAGGTCTGGGGCCAACGTCCTGACTTTC.

This CDR3 reads CASRGFLTEAFF. CDR3 coding DNA: TGTGCCAGTCGGGGATTCCTCACTGAAGCTTTCTTT. The V gene is TRBV27, the J gene TRBJ1-1; D uncertain. Deletions cut 9 bases from V and 4 bases from J, with 12 bases between. This CDR3 spans 12 amino acids. Germline V gene lookup returns CDR1 MNHEY and CDR2 SMNVEV (reference sequence).

J is TRBJ2-2 and V is TRBV4-1; 10 nucleotides align to TRBD2. Germline values: CDR1 MGHRA, CDR2 YSYEKL. This CDR3 spans 17 amino acids. V was clipped by 0 bases and J by 3 bases; unmatched bases: 4. This chain's CDR3 is CASSQDSSGGYTGELFF. The CDR3, as DNA: TGCGCCAGCAGCCAAGACTCTAGCGGGGGTTACACCGGGGAGCTGTTTTTT.

The gene calls are TRBV14 and TRBJ2-1, with 9 bases matching TRBD1. The CDR3 length is 13 residues. J was trimmed by 15 bases and V by 1 base; bases with no gene match: 7. Germline values: CDR1 SGHDN, CDR2 FVKESK. For the CDR3, the DNA is TGTGCCAGCAGCCAAGTTGGGGACAGGGATCCGTTCTTC. This codes for CASSQVGDRDPFF.

The chain couples TRBV5-1 to TRBJ2-3; TRBD2 matches at 9 bases. This CDR3 contains 15 residues. Germline V gene lookup returns CDR1 SGHRS and CDR2 YFSETQ. V was clipped by 1 base and J by 2 bases; unmatched bases: 2. CDR3 bases: TGCGCCAGCAGCTTGCTAGCGGGACCCACAGATACGCAGTATTTT. Amino acids: CASSLLAGPTDTQYF.

Here the CDR3 DNA reads TGTGCCAGCAGTTTATCGGCTAGCGGGGGGGCCTTCAACAATGAGCAGTTCTTC. Its protein product is CASSLSASGGAFNNEQFF. The chain has TRBV27 and TRBJ2-1, with 12 bases matching TRBD2. V lost 0 bases and J lost 5; bases outside the gene matches: 8. The germline V gene has CDR1 MNHEY and CDR2 SMNVEV (reference sequence). The CDR3 length is 18 residues.

The chain joins TRBV7-2 to TRBJ2-2; D possibly corresponds to TRBD1 (5 bases). From germline, CDR1 is SGHTA and CDR2 FQGNSA. V lost 2 bases, J lost 6 bases, and 10 bases lay in between. CDR3 size: 14 residues. The DNA of the CDR3 is TGTGCCAGCAGCTTATTAGCAGGGTCCGGGGAGCTGTTTTTT. Residues: CASSLLAGSGELFF.

The J gene is TRBJ2-7, the V gene TRBV5-1; D uncertain. From germline, CDR1 is SGHRS and CDR2 YFSETQ. V was shortened by 4 bases and J by 2 bases, with 4 bases between the two germline ends. The CDR3 has 11 residues. In nucleotides, the CDR3 is TGCGCCAGCAGCCCTACCTACGAGCAGTACTTC. Its translation: CASSPTYEQYF.

This chain links TRBV7-2 with TRBJ2-3, with 7 positions matching TRBD2. Germline-derived CDR1 and CDR2 are SGHTA and FQGNSA. Unmatched junction bases numbered 3, after V lost 2 bases and J lost 1 base. This CDR3 is 15 amino acids long. DNA for the CDR3: TGTGCCAGCAGCTTACTAGCGGTCCGCACAGATACGCAGTATTTT. Translating gives CASSLLAVRTDTQYF.